This T cell receptor (beta chain) was recovered during a study of tumor-infiltrating lymphocytes in primary liver carcinoma. Study outcomes and limitations: Tumor-adjacent and tumor-blood pairs overlapped less than tumor region pairs did. It was in tumors, not blood, that the top-250-clone fraction was significantly higher (p = 0.039).

V was cut by 0 bases and J by 5 bases, with 16 bases left in between. This CDR3 contains 16 residues. Germline assignment: CDR1 SGHRS and CDR2 YFSETQ. On this clonotype itself: Its cognate antigen is unknown.

Alongside blood RNA obtained from unsorted whole blood, germline DNA was also extracted. Investigators obtained 3.5 to 4.5 milliliters of peripheral blood ahead of surgery. Starting material of 500 to 600 ng total RNA yielded TCR beta cDNA via a constant-region primer. Three nested multiplex PCR rounds, a slightly modified ARM-PCR method, built the TCR beta libraries. TRBV1-TRBV30 forward primers paired with a C-beta reverse primer drove the first two PCR rounds, around 10 cycles each. MiXCR, run by TCRdb on the multiplex PCR reads, gives a single entry per CDR3 protein. The table includes 330,000 or so distinct CDR3 sequences, around 60% detected once.

This TCR came from a man aged 35-49 years with primary liver carcinoma and hepatitis B virus infection. J is TRBJ2-3 and V is TRBV5-1; D may match TRBD1 or TRBD2 (5 bases each). Specimen: peripheral blood. In nucleotides, the CDR3 is TGCGCCAGCAGCTTGGAGGGGACCCCGTTCGGAGATACGCAGTATTTT. It codes for CASSLEGTPFGDTQYF.